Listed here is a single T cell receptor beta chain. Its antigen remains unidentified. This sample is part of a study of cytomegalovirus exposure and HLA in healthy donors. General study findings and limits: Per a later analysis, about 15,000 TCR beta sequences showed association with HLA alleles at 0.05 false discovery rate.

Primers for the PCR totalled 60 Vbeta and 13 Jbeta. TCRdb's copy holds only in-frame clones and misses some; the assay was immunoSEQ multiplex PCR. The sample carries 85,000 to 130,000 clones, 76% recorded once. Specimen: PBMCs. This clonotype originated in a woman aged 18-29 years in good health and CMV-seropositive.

CDR3 protein: CASSPPGREGYTF. The CDR3 nucleotides read TGTGCCAGCAGCCCGCCAGGACGGGAGGGCTACACCTTC. V gene TRBV28 combines with J gene TRBJ1-2, with D hard to call. Germline CDR1 is MDHEN and CDR2 is SYDVKM. This CDR3 contains 13 residues. V gave up 6 bases and J gave up 8 bases, with 16 bases separating them.